The 21 T cell receptor beta chains in this list originate from one sample, sequenced in a study of T cell changes during pregnancy in multiple sclerosis. The assay was immunoSEQ multiplex PCR, and TCRdb's table has in-frame clones only and misses some. This sample has tens of thousands of clones, with around 90% found just once. This material consisted of peripheral blood, taken before pregnancy. The receptors derive from a female donor with multiple sclerosis, enrolled in a pregnancy study.

V is TRBV6-4 and J is TRBJ1-1, with unresolved D. The CDR3 contains 15 residues. Between the trimmed V and J ends, which lost 3 bases and 0 bases, there was a span of 11 bases. The V gene's germline CDR1 is MRHNA and CDR2 SNTAGT. In DNA form, the CDR3 reads TGTGCCAGCAGTGAGCCGAGGAGAATGAACACTGAAGCTTTCTTT. Translating it yields CASSEPRRMNTEAFF.

This chain connects TRBV7-8 to TRBJ2-7, with 8 nucleotides matching TRBD2. V trimming: 4 bases; J trimming: 6 bases; junction bases outside the gene matches: 11. The CDR3 has 15 amino acids. CDR1 SGHVS and CDR2 FQNEAQ come from the germline V gene. The CDR3 DNA is TGTGCCAGCAGCTCTACGGGAACCCGGGGGGGCGAGCAGTACTTC. Residues: CASSSTGTRGGEQYF.

This clone has a single count. The V call is TRBV9, the J call TRBJ1-1; D remains unclear. The germline V gene has CDR1 SGDLS and CDR2 YYNGEE. V was shortened by 0 bases and J by 4 bases, with 13 bases between the two germline ends. The CDR3 is 15 amino acids. The CDR3 sequence is CASSVVVSGPTEAFF. The DNA for the CDR3 is TGTGCCAGCAGCGTAGTAGTTTCAGGCCCCACTGAAGCTTTCTTT.

V gene TRBV7-8 combines with J gene TRBJ1-2; tentatively, D is TRBD1 (6 bases). The V gene's germline CDR1 is SGHVS and CDR2 FQNEAQ. The CDR3 is made up of 14 amino acids. With 1 base removed from V and 4 bases from J, the gap between germline ends came to 10 bases. The CDR3 loop is CASSLGTAVYGYTF. As DNA, the CDR3 is TGTGCCAGCAGCTTAGGGACAGCGGTCTATGGCTACACCTTC.

The V gene is TRBV6-5, the J gene TRBJ2-7; no firm D call. CDR3 size: 14 residues. The V gene lost 1 base and the J gene lost 0 bases, with 7 bases spanning the gap. Germline loops: CDR1 MNHEY, CDR2 SVGAGI. The CDR3 spells CASSYYDTSYEQYF. Written as DNA, the CDR3 is TGTGCCAGCAGTTACTACGACACCTCCTACGAGCAGTACTTC.

The CDR3 loop is CASSIVGQGALSSYNSPLHF. CDR3 in DNA: TGTGCCAGTAGTATAGTCGGACAGGGAGCCTTGAGCTCCTATAATTCACCCCTCCACTTT. The V call is TRBV19, the J call TRBJ1-6; 8 positions agree with TRBD1. Germline CDR1 is LNHDA and CDR2 is SQIVND (reference sequence). CDR3 length equals 20 residues. J was trimmed by 0 bases and V by 1 base; bases with no gene match: 11. Supplemented by reference TRBV19 and TRBJ1-6, the full variable domain reads DGGITQSPKYLFRKEGQNVTLSCEQNLNHDAMYWYRQDPGQGLRLIYYSQIVNDFQKGDIAEGYSVSREKKESFPLTVTSAQKNPTAFYLCASSIVGQGALSSYNSPLHFGNGTRLTVT.

The chain carries TRBV27 and TRBJ1-1; D might be TRBD1 (5 bases). V was pared by 2 bases and J by 5 bases, with 9 bases between. Germline V gene data show CDR1 as MNHEY and CDR2 as SMNVEV (reference sequence). CDR3 length equals 13 residues. The CDR3 sequence is CASSLGGATEAFF. The CDR3 DNA reads as TGTGCCAGCAGTTTAGGAGGGGCGACTGAAGCTTTCTTT.

CDR3 residues: CASSTSQTAGYGYTF. For the CDR3, the DNA is TGTGCCAGTTCCACATCCCAGACAGCGGGCTATGGCTACACCTTC. The chain uses TRBV19 and TRBJ1-2; TRBD1 might be the D (5 bases). The ends were cut back, 8 bases at V and 4 bases at J, with 20 bases in the middle. From germline, CDR1 is LNHDA and CDR2 SQIVND (reference sequence). The CDR3 sequence is 15 residues long.

The chain combines TRBV5-1 with TRBJ1-2, with TRBD1 identical over 7 bases. The trim removed 4 bases at V and 2 bases at J, leaving 11 bases unmatched. Per the germline V gene, CDR1 is SGHRS and CDR2 is YFSETQ. This CDR3 spans 16 amino acids. This CDR3 is CASSLSGTEGNYGYTF. CDR3 nucleotides: TGCGCCAGCAGCCTCTCCGGGACAGAGGGGAACTATGGCTACACCTTC.

The rearrangement joins TRBV7-2 to TRBJ2-3; D is unclear. Germline V gene lookup returns CDR1 SGHTA and CDR2 FQGNSA. The CDR3 sequence is 11 residues long. V was trimmed by 6 bases and J by 6 bases, leaving 7 bases between them. CDR3 in amino acids: CASRSSDTQYF. DNA for the CDR3: TGTGCCAGCAGGTCGTCCGATACGCAGTATTTT.

J is TRBJ2-5 and V is TRBV12-5; 7 positions match TRBD2. The junction had 7 bases not matched to a gene; V was cut back by 5 bases and J by 4 bases. The CDR3 spans 14 residues. Germline values: CDR1 LGHNT, CDR2 FRNRAP. This CDR3 is CASGPGLGAETQYF. Here the CDR3 DNA reads TGTGCTAGTGGTCCCGGACTAGGGGCAGAGACCCAGTACTTC.

J is TRBJ2-2 and V is TRBV15, with D maybe TRBD2 (6 bases). Between the trimmed V and J ends, which lost 0 bases and 7 bases, there was a span of 12 bases. Per the germline V gene, CDR1 is LNHNV and CDR2 is YYDKDF (reference sequence). The CDR3 consists of 15 residues. The CDR3 reads CATSRDRGGFGELFF. CDR3 sequence (DNA): TGTGCCACCAGCAGAGATCGTGGAGGGTTCGGGGAGCTGTTTTTT.

This sequence joins TRBV27 and TRBJ2-7; no clear D. Trimming shortened V by 3 bases and J by 6 bases, and 9 bases separated the two germline ends. Germline V gives CDR1 MNHEY, CDR2 SMNVEV (reference sequence). The CDR3 spans 12 residues. The CDR3 DNA follows: TGTGCCAGCAGTTTTCTCTCGGGCGAGCAGTACTTC. The encoded protein is CASSFLSGEQYF.

The chain combines TRBV2 with TRBJ1-3; 7 bases align to TRBD1. In germline, CDR1 is SNHLY, CDR2 FYNNEI. V was pared by 6 bases and J by 3 bases, with 8 bases of the junction left unmatched. The CDR3 is 15 amino acids. Written as DNA, the CDR3 is TGTGCCAGCAGGACCGACAGGGCTGGTGGAAACACCATATATTTT. It yields the protein CASRTDRAGGNTIYF.

The chain links TRBV5-4 to TRBJ1-1; D remains ambiguous. This CDR3 has 14 amino acids. CDR1 and CDR2 from the germline V gene are SGHNT and YYREEE (reference sequence). V lost 9 bases, J lost 2 bases, and 17 bases lay in between. The CDR3 here is CATFSSTGNTEAFF. For the CDR3, the DNA is TGTGCCACCTTCAGCTCGACGGGTAACACTGAAGCTTTCTTT.

The rearrangement joins TRBV27 to TRBJ2-1, with TRBD2 identical over 9 bases. The CDR3 sequence is 15 residues long. The V segment lost 5 bases and the J segment 5 bases; nucleotides outside the gene matches: 7. From germline, CDR1 is MNHEY and CDR2 SMNVEV (reference sequence). CDR3 in amino acids: CASSPGTSPNNEQFF. The CDR3 bases are TGTGCCAGCAGTCCTGGGACTAGCCCCAACAATGAGCAGTTCTTC.

The gene calls are TRBV5-6 and TRBJ2-7, with D unclear. The germline V and J ends were trimmed by 2 bases and 4 bases, with 10 bases remaining between them. CDR1 and CDR2 from the germline V gene are SGHDT and YYEEEE. The CDR3 is 13 residues long. The CDR3 is CASSFGSPYEQYF. Here the CDR3 DNA reads TGTGCCAGCAGCTTTGGCAGTCCTTACGAGCAGTACTTC.

The chain combines TRBV5-4 with TRBJ2-5, with 14 bases aligning to TRBD2. From germline, CDR1 is SGHNT and CDR2 YYREEE (reference sequence). Trimming took 4 bases from V and 0 from J; bases not matched to a gene: 8. The CDR3 totals 18 residues. The CDR3 region is CASSAGLAGVKYQETQYF. The CDR3 DNA is TGTGCCAGCAGCGCGGGACTAGCGGGGGTAAAGTACCAAGAGACCCAGTACTTC.

V gene TRBV5-5 combines with J gene TRBJ1-2, with 7 bases that match TRBD1. The CDR3 is made up of 14 amino acids. From germline, CDR1 is SGHKS and CDR2 YYEKEE (reference sequence). J lost 2 bases, V lost 5 bases, and 6 bases had no gene match. CDR3 sequence: CASRRQGMNYGYTF. In DNA, the CDR3 is TGTGCCAGCAGAAGACAGGGCATGAACTATGGCTACACCTTC.

The V call is TRBV4-1, the J call TRBJ2-2, with TRBD2 as a possible D gene (6 bases). The length of the CDR3 is 13 residues. Trimming shortened V by 1 base and J by 8 bases, and 8 bases separated the two germline ends. Looked up from germline, CDR1 is MGHRA and CDR2 is YSYEKL. CDR3 region: CASSQAGSGELFF. The DNA for the CDR3 is TGCGCCAGCAGCCAAGCCGGGAGTGGGGAGCTGTTTTTT.

The V gene is TRBV9, the J gene TRBJ2-5, with 8 nucleotides matching TRBD2. After removal of 2 bases from V and 5 bases from J, the junction contained 11 bases not matched to a gene. The germline CDR1 and CDR2 sequences are SGDLS and YYNGEE. This CDR3 has 16 residues. In DNA, the CDR3 is TGTGCCAGCAGCGTCGACCGGGGGGGCCCGGGGGAGACCCAGTACTTC. Translation gives CASSVDRGGPGETQYF.